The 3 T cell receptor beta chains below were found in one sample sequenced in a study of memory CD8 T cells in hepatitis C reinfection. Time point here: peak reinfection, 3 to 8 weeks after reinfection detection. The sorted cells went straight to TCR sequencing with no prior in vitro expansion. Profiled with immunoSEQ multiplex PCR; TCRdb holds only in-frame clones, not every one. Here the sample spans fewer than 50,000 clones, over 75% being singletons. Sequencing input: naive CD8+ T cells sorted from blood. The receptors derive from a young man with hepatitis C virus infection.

The CDR3: CSVARQGFAEAFF. CDR3 DNA: TGCAGCGTTGCCAGACAGGGGTTCGCTGAAGCTTTCTTT. The genes are TRBV29-1 and TRBJ1-1; 8 nucleotides align to TRBD1. Germline CDR1 SQVTM, CDR2 ANQGSEA. CDR3 size: 13 residues. With 4 bases clipped from V and 6 bases from J, the junction kept 7 bases outside the gene matches.

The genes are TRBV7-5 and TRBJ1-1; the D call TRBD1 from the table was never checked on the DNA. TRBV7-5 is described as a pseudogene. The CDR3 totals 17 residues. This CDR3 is CARSLAQSGGSNTEAFF. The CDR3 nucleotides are TGTGCCAGAAGCTTAGCGCAGTCAGGGGGCAGTAACACTGAAGCTTTCTTT.

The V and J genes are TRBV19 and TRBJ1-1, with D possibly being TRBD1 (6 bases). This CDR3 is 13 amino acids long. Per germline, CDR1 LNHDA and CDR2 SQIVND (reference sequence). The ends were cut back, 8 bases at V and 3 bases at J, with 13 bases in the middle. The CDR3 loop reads CASSIDRYTEAFF. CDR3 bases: TGTGCCAGTTCAATTGACAGGTACACTGAAGCTTTCTTT.